This section outlines one TCR beta chain sequence together with its context. Antigen specificity is unknown. These data belong to a study of long-term antiretroviral therapy in people with HIV. At the level of the study: Samples from the earliest time points predate the 2015 immediate-ART recommendation by about a decade. Study outcomes and limitations: Dominating the repertoire at all time points were the clones that expanded before ART. Repertoires in HIV (unlike those of controls) had narrower CDR3 length ranges. From the mid-2000s to the late 2010s, blood was obtained, possibly while participants received older ART regimens.

It was version v3.0 of the immunoSEQ assay that was run at survey level. Libraries were prepared by immunoSEQ multiplex PCR; TCRdb keeps only in-frame clonotypes and omits some of them. The sample carries about 35,000 clones, 65% to 75% recorded once. The CDR3 sequence is 16 residues long. Germline-derived CDR1 and CDR2 are SGDLS and YYNGEE. With 3 bases clipped from V and 0 bases from J, the junction kept 6 bases outside the gene matches. The TCR was taken from a man aged 45-60 years with HIV. V and J are TRBV9 and TRBJ1-3; 7 bases align to TRBD1. Here the sequenced sample was unsorted PBMCs, taken 3 years after starting antiretroviral therapy. CDR3 sequence: CASSARQGLSGNTIYF. CDR3 bases: TGTGCCAGCAGCGCACGACAGGGCCTCTCTGGAAACACCATATATTTT.